The 20 T cell receptor beta chains in this list originate from one sample, sequenced in a study of cytomegalovirus exposure and HLA in healthy donors. TCRdb's table, derived via immunoSEQ multiplex PCR, lists solely in-frame clones and lacks some. The sample has 150,000 to 200,000 clones; roughly 83% are singletons. Sequencing input: PBMCs. The receptor source for this set is a man aged 25-45 years in good health and CMV-seropositive.

This chain links TRBV18 with TRBJ2-1; 9 bases align to TRBD2. The CDR3 runs to 17 residues. Germline CDR1 and CDR2: KGHSH and LQKENI. V lost 3 bases and J lost 5; bases outside the gene matches: 11. The CDR3 is CASSPLHPGLANNEQFF. CDR3 coding DNA: TGTGCCAGCTCACCTCTCCACCCGGGACTAGCCAACAATGAGCAGTTCTTC.

The chain couples TRBV9 to TRBJ2-3; D perhaps matches TRBD2 (6 bases). Germline lookup yields CDR1 SGDLS and CDR2 YYNGEE. Trimming shortened V by 0 bases and J by 6 bases, and 11 bases separated the two germline ends. CDR3 length: 14 residues. As DNA, the CDR3 is TGTGCCAGCAGCGTAGTGGAGGGATGGGATACGCAGTATTTT. Translation gives CASSVVEGWDTQYF.

The chain joins TRBV5-4 to TRBJ1-5; D is unresolved. The germline V gene has CDR1 SGHNT and CDR2 YYREEE (reference sequence). The CDR3 is 14 residues long. V shed 0 bases and J shed 1 base, with 5 bases lying between them. The CDR3 is CASSLDKSNQPQHF. In nucleotides, the CDR3 is TGTGCCAGCAGCTTGGACAAAAGCAATCAGCCCCAGCATTTT.

V is TRBV29-1 and J is TRBJ2-5, with 8 positions matching TRBD1. V lost 5 bases and J lost 4; bases outside the gene matches: 6. The CDR3 length is 13 residues. In germline, CDR1 is SQVTM, CDR2 ANQGSEA. The CDR3 DNA follows: TGCAGCGTTCCCGCCAGGGGGCTAGAGACCCAGTACTTC. It translates to CSVPARGLETQYF. The full variable domain, its missing parts supplied by reference TRBV29-1 and TRBJ2-5, is SAVISQKPSRDICQRGTSLTIQCQVDSQVTMMFWYRQQPGQSLTLIATANQGSEATYESGFVIDKFPISRPNLTFSTLTVSNMSPEDSSIYLCSVPARGLETQYFGPGTRLLVL.

The chain has TRBV5-4 and TRBJ2-1; 10 bases are a match to TRBD2. V gave up 3 bases and J gave up 2 bases; unmatched junction bases: 5. This CDR3 spans 16 amino acids. Germline values: CDR1 SGHNT, CDR2 YYREEE (reference sequence). The CDR3 sequence: CASSSSGGAAYNEQFF. CDR3 DNA sequence: TGTGCCAGCAGCTCAAGCGGGGGGGCCGCCTACAATGAGCAGTTCTTC.

The chain carries TRBV9 and TRBJ2-2; D possibly corresponds to TRBD2 (5 bases). The CDR3 runs 16 residues. Per the germline V gene, CDR1 is SGDLS and CDR2 is YYNGEE. Trimming left V 0 bases short and J 5 bases short, with 14 bases between. This CDR3 reads CASSVVRGLETGELFF. CDR3 DNA sequence: TGTGCCAGCAGCGTAGTGAGAGGGCTTGAAACCGGGGAGCTGTTTTTT.

The gene calls are TRBV5-1 and TRBJ2-7, with D perhaps TRBD1 (6 bases). Germline CDR1 reads SGHRS; CDR2 reads YFSETQ. CDR3 length: 14 residues. Trimming took off 1 base at V and 3 bases at J, with 11 bases between the two ends. CDR3 protein: CASSLTGNDYEQYF. The DNA for the CDR3 is TGCGCCAGCAGCTTGACAGGGAACGACTACGAGCAGTACTTC.

V and J are TRBV7-9 and TRBJ1-1; 12 bases line up with TRBD1. The CDR3 spans 16 residues. The junction had 10 bases not matched to a gene; V was cut back by 5 bases and J by 6 bases. Germline lookup yields CDR1 SEHNR and CDR2 FQNEAQ (reference sequence). This CDR3 is CASSLRDRGRSAEAFF. CDR3 bases: TGTGCCAGCAGCCTCAGGGACAGGGGGCGATCGGCTGAAGCTTTCTTT.

V is TRBV5-4 and J is TRBJ2-7; D is ambiguous. CDR3 length equals 13 residues. The V gene lost 4 bases and the J gene lost 0 bases, with 8 bases spanning the gap. Germline V CDR1 and CDR2: SGHNT, YYREEE (reference sequence). CDR3 region: CASSPLSSYEQYF. For the CDR3, the DNA is TGTGCCAGCAGCCCGCTTAGCTCCTACGAGCAGTACTTC. Full variable domain (remainder filled in from reference TRBV5-4 and TRBJ2-7): ETGVTQSPTHLIKTRGQQVTLRCSSQSGHNTVSWYQQALGQGPQFIFQYYREEENGRGNFPPRFSGLQFPNYSSELNVNALELDDSALYLCASSPLSSYEQYFGPGTRLTVT.

The rearrangement links TRBV7-2 to TRBJ2-7; 14 positions agree with TRBD2. Germline V gives CDR1 SGHTA, CDR2 FQGNSA. The CDR3 has 16 residues. With V trimmed by 5 bases and J by 3 bases, 6 bases remained unmatched. The CDR3 loop is CASSPEGTSGGYEQYF. The CDR3 coding sequence is TGTGCCAGCAGCCCCGAGGGGACTAGCGGGGGCTACGAGCAGTACTTC.

The V and J genes are TRBV11-3 and TRBJ2-3; 7 bases align to TRBD2. The CDR3 runs to 15 residues. The junction had 5 bases not matched to a gene; V was cut back by 3 bases and J by 2 bases. Germline CDR1 is SGHNT and CDR2 is YENEEA. The DNA of the CDR3 is TGTGCCAGCAGCTTGGGAGGGCGTAACACAGATACGCAGTATTTT. Translated: CASSLGGRNTDTQYF. The complete variable domain, with remaining parts taken from reference TRBV11-3 and TRBJ2-3, reads EAGVVQSPRYKIIEKKQPVAFWCNPISGHNTLYWYLQNLGQGPELLIRYENEEAVDDSQLPKDRFSAERLKGVDSTLKIQPAELGDSAVYLCASSLGGRNTDTQYFGPGTRLTVL.

The V gene is TRBV7-2, the J gene TRBJ1-5, with 10 bases lining up with TRBD1. The CDR3 is 14 amino acids. The germline V gene has CDR1 SGHTA and CDR2 FQGNSA. The J segment lost 10 bases and the V segment lost 4 bases, leaving 7 bases of the junction unmatched. CDR3 nucleotides: TGTGCCAGCAGCTCTGGGACAGGGGAATTCCCCCAGCATTTT. This translates into CASSSGTGEFPQHF.

The V call is TRBV4-3, the J call TRBJ2-4; the D gene is possibly TRBD2 (6 bases). CDR3 length equals 13 residues. Trimming cost V 0 bases and J 16 bases, with 16 bases left between them. From germline, CDR1 is LGHNA and CDR2 YSLEER. This CDR3 is CASSQEGLSERYF. As DNA, the CDR3 is TGCGCCAGCAGCCAAGAGGGACTTTCCGAGAGATACTTC.

The V gene is TRBV7-2, the J gene TRBJ2-5, with D perhaps TRBD2 (6 bases). The V gene's germline CDR1 is SGHTA and CDR2 FQGNSA. The V and J ends lost 5 bases and 1 base respectively, with 8 bases between them. This CDR3 is 13 amino acids long. In nucleotides, the CDR3 is TGTGCCAGCAGCCGGGACTCCCAAGAGACCCAGTACTTC. Translated, it gives CASSRDSQETQYF.

The chain recombines TRBV4-2 with TRBJ2-7; a possible D gene is TRBD1 (6 bases). Germline V gene sequence: CDR1 LGHNA, CDR2 YNFKEQ. The CDR3 sequence is 14 residues long. Trimming cost V 0 bases and J 1 base, with 7 bases left between them. In DNA, the CDR3 is TGTGCCAGCAGCCAAGAACAGGGATCCTACGAGCAGTACTTC. It translates to CASSQEQGSYEQYF.

J is TRBJ2-1 and V is TRBV7-9, with D possibly being TRBD1 (6 bases). Germline values: CDR1 SEHNR, CDR2 FQNEAQ (reference sequence). The CDR3 sequence is 16 residues long. With 0 bases removed from V and 4 bases from J, the gap between germline ends came to 13 bases. CDR3 sequence reads: CASSLAGQGNYNEQFF. CDR3 in DNA: TGTGCCAGCAGCTTAGCGGGGCAGGGGAATTACAATGAGCAGTTCTTC.

The chain uses TRBV11-2 and TRBJ2-3; 9 bases line up with TRBD2. CDR3 length: 16 residues. V dropped 3 bases and J dropped 4; count of bases not matched to a gene: 8. In germline, CDR1 is SGHAT, CDR2 FQNNGV. The CDR3 coding sequence is TGTGCCAGCAGCTTGGTCGGCGGGAGGGCCCCAGATACGCAGTATTTT. Protein product: CASSLVGGRAPDTQYF.

The chain links TRBV7-2 to TRBJ1-2; 7 nucleotides match TRBD1. The germline V gene encodes CDR1 SGHTA and CDR2 FQGNSA. CDR3 length: 12 amino acids. J gave up 5 bases and V 5 bases, and 2 bases lay outside the gene matches. The chain's CDR3 is CASSPTGYGYTF. CDR3 nucleotides: TGTGCCAGCAGCCCGACAGGGTATGGCTACACCTTC.

The gene calls are TRBV11-2 and TRBJ2-3; D is undetermined. CDR3 length: 12 amino acids. The V gene lost 2 bases and the J gene lost 5 bases, with 5 bases spanning the gap. Germline CDR1 and CDR2: SGHAT and FQNNGV. The CDR3 region is CASSLRVDTQYF. Written as DNA, the CDR3 is TGTGCCAGCAGCTTACGCGTAGATACGCAGTATTTT.

This sequence joins TRBV19 and TRBJ2-7; 9 bases fit TRBD1. Germline V lookup: CDR1 LNHDA, CDR2 SQIVND (reference sequence). V dropped 5 bases and J dropped 2; count of bases not matched to a gene: 4. The CDR3 is made up of 14 amino acids. CDR3 bases: TGTGCCAGTAGTCCCGGGACAGGGACCTACGAGCAGTACTTC. Translated: CASSPGTGTYEQYF.